This T cell receptor (beta chain) emerged from a study of T cells expressing NK-cell markers. 5'RACE template switching with UMIs produced the TCR beta cDNA. TCRdb reprocessed the 5' RACE reads, with one entry per CDR3 protein and no DNA. The sample's table shows roughly 430,000 distinct CDR3 sequences. There are 14 residues in the CDR3. This TCR was recovered from a woman aged 18-70 years in good health. The sequenced sample was blood T cells: a sorted CD56 or NKG2C T cell subset, CD4+ or CD8+ T cells, or bulk PBMC T cells (not recorded which). The chain couples TRBV12-3 or TRBV12-4 to TRBJ1-1; TCRdb lists TRBD1, though no DNA is available to test this call. CDR3 sequence: CASSKGRPDTEAFF.